This entry lists 16 T cell receptor beta chains sequenced from one sample in a study of T cells after yellow fever vaccination. Each CDR3 protein gets one entry after TCRdb re-called the 5' RACE reads with MiXCR. This sample has under 700,000 distinct CDR3 sequences, with around 16% found just once. Sequenced here: PBMCs, sampled about 5 days after the first yellow fever vaccination. These receptors were obtained from a young man who received the YFV17D yellow fever vaccine.

The chain joins TRBV5-6 to TRBJ2-7, with D unresolved. The CDR3 consists of 13 residues. Per the germline V gene, CDR1 is SGHDT and CDR2 is YYEEEE. V shed 3 bases and J shed 5 bases, with 12 bases lying between them. The CDR3 nucleotides are TGTGCCAGCAGCTCTATGACCCGGGACGAGCAGTACGTC. It yields the protein CASSSMTRDEQYV.

This clonotype was counted ten times or more. This rearrangement joins TRBV9 to TRBJ2-1, with D perhaps TRBD2 (6 bases). Germline CDR1 is SGDLS and CDR2 is YYNGEE. There are 13 residues in the CDR3. Trimming took 3 bases from V and 9 from J, leaving 13 bases between them. The CDR3: CASSGSWGGEQFF. The CDR3, as DNA: TGTGCCAGCAGCGGTTCGTGGGGAGGTGAGCAGTTCTTC. The full variable domain, in which reference TRBV9 and TRBJ2-1 provide the parts outside the CDR3, is DSGVTQTPKHLITATGQRVTLRCSPRSGDLSVYWYQQSLDQGLQFLIQYYNGEERAKGNILERFSAQQFPDLHSELNLSSLELGDSALYFCASSGSWGGEQFFGPGTRLTVL.

This rearrangement joins TRBV6-5 to TRBJ2-2; TRBD1 agrees at 12 bases. Per the germline V gene, CDR1 is MNHEY and CDR2 is SVGAGI. J was trimmed by 6 bases and V by 4 bases; bases with no gene match: 6. This CDR3 has 16 residues. CDR3 coding DNA: TGTGCCAGCAGTTCGCGGGACAGGGGGCCGGCCGGGGAGCTGTTTTTT. Amino acid sequence: CASSSRDRGPAGELFF.

This chain uses TRBV27 with TRBJ1-3; no clear D gene. Trimming cost V 2 bases and J 0 bases, with 8 bases left between them. This CDR3 is 15 amino acids long. The germline gives CDR1 MNHEY, CDR2 SMNVEV (reference sequence). The DNA of the CDR3 is TGTGCCAGCAGTTTAAGTTGGAGCTCTGGAAACACCATATATTTT. Protein: CASSLSWSSGNTIYF.

This clonotype was detected only a few times. This chain uses TRBV12-3 or TRBV12-4 with TRBJ1-5; D is perhaps TRBD1 (6 bases). The CDR3 consists of 15 residues. V gave up 3 bases and J gave up 7 bases, with 16 bases separating them. The CDR3 DNA reads TGTGCCAGCAGTTTCCATGGGGGGGCTGAGCAGCCCCAGCATTTT. It encodes CASSFHGGAEQPQHF.

In its sample, this clonotype was seen a few times. CDR3 DNA sequence: TGTGCCAGCAGTTACTCAGAGGGATTCGGCTACACCTTC. Translating it yields CASSYSEGFGYTF. This chain connects TRBV6-5 to TRBJ1-2; D is uncertain. Trimming shortened V by 0 bases and J by 8 bases, and 10 bases separated the two germline ends. The CDR3 runs 13 residues. CDR1 and CDR2 from the germline V gene are MNHEY and SVGAGI.

This clonotype was seen only a few times. The chain carries TRBV5-5 and TRBJ1-2; the D is unclear. Germline V lookup: CDR1 SGHKS, CDR2 YYEKEE (reference sequence). CDR3 length: 16 residues. Trimming cost V 0 bases and J 0 bases, with 12 bases left between them. The CDR3 DNA reads as TGTGCCAGCAGCTTGGGGCCCCCTCGGGCTAACTATGGCTACACCTTC. It specifies CASSLGPPRANYGYTF.

This clonotype was counted between two and nine times. V usage is TRBV6-4 and J usage is TRBJ1-5, with 8 nucleotides matching TRBD1. The CDR3 spans 20 residues. Trimming at V came to 7 bases and at J to 1 base, leaving 21 bases not matched to a gene. Germline CDR1 MRHNA, CDR2 SNTAGT. The CDR3 protein is CASTGGDAADRVWSNQPQHF. The CDR3 DNA reads as TGTGCCAGCACCGGGGGGGACGCTGCGGACAGGGTTTGGAGCAATCAGCCCCAGCATTTT.

This clonotype has more than one count but fewer than ten. This rearrangement joins TRBV20-1 to TRBJ2-5; 9 positions agree with TRBD2. CDR3 length: 16 residues. V was pared by 5 bases and J by 1 base, with 11 bases of the junction left unmatched. CDR1 is DFQATT, CDR2 SNEGSKA, per germline (reference sequence). CDR3 in amino acids: CSAPRDGGGVQETQYF. The CDR3 DNA reads as TGCAGTGCTCCCCGAGATGGCGGGGGGGTCCAAGAGACCCAGTACTTC.

J is TRBJ2-7 and V is TRBV9; D is perhaps TRBD1 (5 bases). Germline V lookup: CDR1 SGDLS, CDR2 YYNGEE. CDR3 length equals 14 residues. Trimming stripped 0 bases from V and 0 bases from J, with 7 bases between. CDR3 nucleotides: TGTGCCAGCAGCGTAGACAGGTACTCCTACGAGCAGTACTTC. It yields the protein CASSVDRYSYEQYF.

The rearrangement joins TRBV19 to TRBJ1-2; D gene uncertain. This CDR3 region has 17 residues. V was shortened by 2 bases and J by 3 bases, with 19 bases between the two germline ends. Looked up from germline, CDR1 is LNHDA and CDR2 is SQIVND (reference sequence). This CDR3 is CASSILQATFGYYGYTF. The DNA for the CDR3 is TGTGCCAGTAGTATATTGCAAGCTACCTTCGGCTACTATGGCTACACCTTC.

The chain carries TRBV4-2 and TRBJ1-1; no clear D gene. With 3 bases removed from V and 3 bases from J, the gap between germline ends came to 8 bases. CDR1 is LGHNA, CDR2 YNFKEQ, per germline. This CDR3 is 13 amino acids long. CDR3: CASSHGGDTEAFF. The CDR3 nucleotides read TGTGCCAGCAGCCACGGTGGGGACACTGAAGCTTTCTTT.

There are a few counts of this clonotype. The V gene is TRBV7-2, the J gene TRBJ1-1; TRBD1 aligns across 9 bases. The CDR3 runs 14 residues. Losses at the gene ends were 10 bases for V and 0 bases for J; bases not matched to a gene: 6. CDR1 SGHTA and CDR2 FQGNSA come from the germline V gene. The CDR3: CATTGQGMNTEAFF. The CDR3 coding sequence is TGTGCCACCACGGGACAGGGCATGAACACTGAAGCTTTCTTT.

This clonotype was found a few times. The rearrangement links TRBV6-6 to TRBJ1-2; no definite D call. The CDR3 contains 12 residues. CDR1 MNHNY and CDR2 SVGAGI come from the germline V gene (reference sequence). The V end lost 11 bases, the J end lost 6 bases, and 16 bases lay between the germline ends. DNA of the CDR3: TGTGCCTGCAATTGGCTGGAAGATGGCTACACCTTC. Protein: CACNWLEDGYTF.

The rearrangement uses TRBV7-9 and TRBJ2-7, with 7 bases identical to TRBD1. The CDR3 sequence is 12 residues long. Germline CDR1 reads SEHNR; CDR2 reads FQNEAQ (reference sequence). The ends lost 4 bases at V and 4 bases at J; junction bases unmatched: 1. The CDR3 DNA is TGTGCCAGCAGCTGGGGACAGTACGAGCAGTACGTC. Amino acids: CASSWGQYEQYV.

This clonotype was counted only a few times. This rearrangement joins TRBV2 to TRBJ1-1; D is unresolved. V gave up 3 bases and J gave up 0 bases, with 8 bases separating them. The CDR3 totals 14 residues. Germline V gene sequence: CDR1 SNHLY, CDR2 FYNNEI. CDR3 coding DNA: TGTGCCAGCAGTGAGGGGAGGATGAACACTGAAGCTTTCTTT. Translating it yields CASSEGRMNTEAFF.